This passage covers 10 T cell receptor beta chains from one sample sequenced in a study of regulatory T cells in long-lasting Graves disease. Library construction for TCR beta used iRepertoire HTBI primers and Arm-PCR of CDR3 regions. TCRdb fed the multiplex PCR reads into MiXCR, producing one record per CDR3 protein. The sample lists 400,000 to 500,000 distinct CDR3 sequences, around 17% occurring once. Time point defined: newly diagnosed GD, antithyroid drugs for less than 3 months. RNA isolated from PBMCs was used to make the TCR library. This sample also belongs to another study, concerning T cells in Graves' hyperthyroidism and ophthalmopathy.

Specimen: peripheral blood mononuclear cells (PBMCs), collected at new diagnosis, from a patient treated with antithyroid drugs. All receptors derive from a woman aged 18-29 years with Graves disease.

This clonotype was detected ten times or more. The rearrangement uses TRBV20-1 and TRBJ1-1, with unresolved D. The CDR3 covers 16 residues. V gave up 5 bases and J gave up 0 bases, with 19 bases separating them. The V gene's germline CDR1 is DFQATT and CDR2 SNEGSKA (reference sequence). Here the CDR3 DNA reads TGCAGTGCTGACCCCAGGAGCCTACCTATGAACACTGAAGCTTTCTTT. It specifies CSADPRSLPMNTEAFF.

The table lists this clonotype with many counts. V is TRBV7-8 and J is TRBJ2-1, with D possibly called TRBD1 or TRBD2 (5 bases each). CDR1 SGHVS and CDR2 FQNEAQ come from the germline V gene. The ends were cut back, 1 base at V and 7 bases at J, with 14 bases in the middle. This CDR3 contains 15 residues. The CDR3 nucleotides are TGTGCCAGCAGCTTAGGACGGGACCCGAAAAATGAGCAGTTCTTC. It specifies CASSLGRDPKNEQFF.

Only a few counts were recorded for this clonotype. The genes are TRBV6-2 or TRBV6-3 and TRBJ2-5; D is possibly TRBD1 or TRBD2 (6 bases each). Germline V gene data show CDR1 as MNHEY and CDR2 as SVGEGT. V was clipped by 8 bases and J by 5 bases, with 18 bases between them. CDR3 length: 14 amino acids. Written as DNA, the CDR3 is TGTGCCAGCGGTGCGGGGACACCCATGGAGACCCAGTACTTC. It codes for CASGAGTPMETQYF.

This clonotype has at least ten counts. J is TRBJ2-5 and V is TRBV12-3 or TRBV12-4, with TRBD2 matching over 11 bases. Unmatched junction bases numbered 4, after V lost 2 bases and J lost 5 bases. The CDR3 spans 15 residues. This chain's CDR3 is CASSLRLAGRETQYF. DNA for the CDR3: TGTGCCAGCAGTTTAAGACTAGCGGGACGGGAGACCCAGTACTTC.

This clonotype was detected only a few times. V and J are TRBV30 and TRBJ1-1; 8 nucleotides align to TRBD1. The ends lost 3 bases at V and 0 bases at J; junction bases unmatched: 9. Germline CDR1 reads GTSNPN; CDR2 reads SVGIG (reference sequence). CDR3 length equals 16 residues. Here the CDR3 reads CAWRTRGRTLNTEAFF. The DNA for the CDR3 is TGTGCCTGGAGGACCAGGGGGCGAACCCTGAACACTGAAGCTTTCTTT.

The table lists this clonotype with a few counts. The rearrangement uses TRBV28 and TRBJ1-4, with 8 bases that match TRBD1. Germline-derived CDR1 and CDR2 are MDHEN and SYDVKM. The trim removed 5 bases at V and 8 bases at J, leaving 16 bases unmatched. The CDR3 is 17 amino acids. CDR3 nucleotide sequence: TGTGCCAGCAGTCCGCCCGTCTGGACAGGGACAGGAGAAAAACTGTTTTTT. Amino acids: CASSPPVWTGTGEKLFF.

This clonotype was seen at least ten times. The V and J genes are TRBV3-1 and TRBJ1-5; D might be TRBD1 (6 bases). CDR1 LGHDT and CDR2 YNNKEL come from the germline V gene (reference sequence). Trimming stripped 3 bases from V and 0 bases from J, with 9 bases between. The CDR3 runs 15 residues. This CDR3 is CASSQTGNSNQPQHF. The CDR3, as DNA: TGTGCCAGCAGCCAGACAGGTAATAGCAATCAGCCCCAGCATTTT.

To note about this clonotype: Just one base apart from a much larger clone, this may be a read error. This chain links TRBV11-1 with TRBJ2-1; 7 nucleotides align to TRBD2. The CDR3 spans 12 residues. Germline V lookup: CDR1 SGHAT, CDR2 FQDESV (reference sequence). CDR3 residues: CAGSRAGVEQFF. The DNA of the CDR3 is TGTGCCGGCAGTCGCGCGGGAGTTGAGCAGTTCTTC.

Comments on this clonotype: A read error may be the cause here, since a much bigger clone is one base away. The rearrangement uses TRBV28 and TRBJ2-3; 12 bases fit TRBD2. Germline V gene lookup returns CDR1 MDHEN and CDR2 SYDVKM. J was trimmed by 0 bases and V by 5 bases; bases with no gene match: 3. The CDR3 consists of 16 residues. The CDR3 nucleotides are TGTGCCAGCAGTACCGGGACTAGCGGGAGCACAGATACGCAGTATTTT. Its protein is CASSTGTSGSTDTQYF.

The rearrangement joins TRBV6-1 to TRBJ2-7; D is possibly TRBD1 or TRBD2 (5 bases each). The germline CDR1 and CDR2 sequences are MNHNS and SASEGT. The V end was cut by 7 bases, the J end by 2 bases, with 15 bases between. The CDR3 is 14 residues long. For the CDR3, the DNA is TGTGCCAGCAACCCGGGACGATCCCCCTACGAGCAGTACTTC. Translated: CASNPGRSPYEQYF.